This T cell receptor (beta chain) was identified in a study of blood T cell repertoires in COVID-19. Study-level information: The United States, Italy and Spain supplied acute and convalescent COVID-19 samples. Sample material is recorded as cDNA or gDNA derived from T cells, B-cell-depleted T cells, or PBMCs.

Using immunoSEQ multiplex PCR, the repertoire was profiled, and TCRdb retains in-frame clones only, with some absent. This table has 350,000 to 550,000 clones, roughly 91% appearing once. The CDR3 loop spans 11 amino acids. Between the trimmed V and J ends, which lost 0 bases and 4 bases, there was a span of 4 bases. Germline V gene lookup returns CDR1 DFQATT and CDR2 SNEGSKA (reference sequence). Points on this clone: Other DNA sequences within the sample encode an identical CDR3.

The source of this sequence is a woman under 40 with acute or convalescent COVID-19. The sequenced sample consisted of peripheral blood. The J gene is TRBJ2-7, the V gene TRBV20-1; D gene unclear. CDR3 DNA: TGCAGTGCTAGAGACCATTACGAGCAGTACTTC. Its protein is CSARDHYEQYF.